This T cell receptor beta chain was retrieved from a study of PD-1 and CTLA-4 blockade in melanoma. Only in-frame clones appear in the TCRdb table, and some are missing; sequencing was by immunoSEQ multiplex PCR. The repertoire holds 20,000 to 25,000 clones, with around 89% as singletons. The length of the CDR3 is 16 residues. Trimming at V came to 2 bases and at J to 5 bases, leaving 8 bases not matched to a gene. In germline, CDR1 is KGHDR, CDR2 SFDVKD. The rearrangement joins TRBV24-1 to TRBJ2-5; TRBD1 agrees at 9 bases. Specimen: CD8+ T cells from peripheral blood, collected before anti-PD-1 treatment. The source of this sequence is a human donor with melanoma. The CDR3 here is CATSDSTGGWVETQYF. In DNA, the CDR3 is TGTGCCACCAGTGATTCCACAGGGGGCTGGGTGGAGACCCAGTACTTC.